One sample yielded the 13 T cell receptor beta chains listed below, sequenced in a study of blood T cell repertoires in COVID-19. The protocol was immunoSEQ multiplex PCR, while the TCRdb copy is restricted to in-frame clones and leaves out a portion. This table has about 220,000 clones, around 82% appearing once. The sequenced sample consisted of peripheral blood. These receptors were collected from a woman in her twenties or thirties who had recovered from COVID-19.

This chain connects TRBV5-1 to TRBJ1-1; a weak D match, TRBD1 (6 bases). The length of the CDR3 is 13 residues. V was shortened by 1 base and J by 5 bases, with 9 bases between the two germline ends. Germline lookup yields CDR1 SGHRS and CDR2 YFSETQ. CDR3: CASSLRGITEAFF. CDR3 sequence (DNA): TGCGCCAGCAGCTTGAGGGGGATAACTGAAGCTTTCTTT.

The chain uses TRBV6-6 and TRBJ1-6, with a possible D match to TRBD1 (6 bases). The germline CDR1 and CDR2 sequences are MNHNY and SVGAGI (reference sequence). Between the trimmed V and J ends, which lost 6 bases and 6 bases, there was a span of 18 bases. The CDR3 is 16 amino acids. The CDR3 DNA is TGTGCCAGCAGCCCTGGGTCGCAGGGGAGTAATTCACCCCTCCACTTT. Amino acid sequence: CASSPGSQGSNSPLHF.

This clone has just one count. V and J are TRBV5-5 and TRBJ2-7; 8 bases match TRBD1. V was pared by 0 bases and J by 7 bases, with 9 bases of the junction left unmatched. This CDR3 contains 15 residues. CDR1 is SGHKS and CDR2 is YYEKEE in the germline V gene (reference sequence). The CDR3 DNA is TGTGCCAGCAGCTTGGCCAGCAGGGGGCGGGAAGAGCAGTACTTC. Protein product: CASSLASRGREEQYF.

The chain carries TRBV2 and TRBJ2-7, with D perhaps matching TRBD1 (5 bases). The germline V gene encodes CDR1 SNHLY and CDR2 FYNNEI. V shed 4 bases and J shed 4 bases, with 14 bases lying between them. The CDR3 is made up of 14 amino acids. The CDR3 DNA sequence: TGTGCCAGCAGTGTGACAGATGAATTTTACGAGCAGTACTTC. The encoded protein is CASSVTDEFYEQYF.

This chain connects TRBV27 to TRBJ2-3, with D possibly matching TRBD2 (6 bases). The CDR3 sequence is 17 residues long. Germline-derived CDR1 and CDR2 are MNHEY and SMNVEV (reference sequence). Trimming removed 3 bases at V and 1 base at J, with 17 bases between. For the CDR3, the DNA is TGTGCCAGCAGTTTCGGGGTGGGCGGGGAAGGCACAGATACGCAGTATTTT. As protein: CASSFGVGGEGTDTQYF.

V and J are TRBV5-1 and TRBJ2-3, with D tentatively TRBD2 (5 bases). Looked up from germline, CDR1 is SGHRS and CDR2 is YFSETQ. This CDR3 has 17 residues. V lost 4 bases and J 0 bases, leaving 18 bases between the germline ends. CDR3 amino acids: CASSGLQRRGSTDTQYF. The CDR3 bases are TGCGCCAGCAGCGGGCTCCAGCGGAGAGGTAGCACAGATACGCAGTATTTT.

This clone came up a few times. V gene TRBV11-2 combines with J gene TRBJ1-5; weak D call: TRBD1 (5 bases). CDR3 length equals 13 residues. V lost 5 bases to trimming and J lost 6 bases, with 11 bases between them. In germline, CDR1 is SGHAT, CDR2 FQNNGV. The CDR3 here is CASSPGKGQPQHF. CDR3 nucleotides: TGTGCCAGCAGCCCAGGGAAGGGTCAGCCCCAGCATTTT.

The V call is TRBV10-3, the J call TRBJ2-7; TRBD2 matches at 10 bases. The germline CDR1 and CDR2 sequences are ENHRY and SYGVKD. CDR3 length: 16 residues. The V and J ends lost 3 bases and 4 bases, in that order; junction bases with no gene match: 9. The CDR3 region is CAISDGVSGRRYEQYF. CDR3 sequence (DNA): TGTGCCATCAGTGACGGGGTTAGCGGGAGGAGGTACGAGCAGTACTTC.

V is TRBV7-9 and J is TRBJ2-7; 13 bases fit TRBD2. V shed 5 bases, J shed 6 bases, and the junction held 7 bases outside the gene matches. There are 15 residues in the CDR3. CDR1 is SEHNR and CDR2 is FQNEAQ in the germline V gene (reference sequence). CDR3 DNA: TGTGCCAGCAGCCACGGACTAGCGGGAGTGTCCGAGCAGTACTTC. Encoded protein: CASSHGLAGVSEQYF.

The table lists this clone with a few counts. The chain carries TRBV6-5 and TRBJ2-1, with 7 bases matching TRBD2. Losses at the gene ends were 6 bases for V and 13 bases for J; bases not matched to a gene: 6. The CDR3 sequence is 11 residues long. Germline CDR1 reads MNHEY; CDR2 reads SVGAGI. CDR3 loop: CASRKRDRQFF. DNA for the CDR3: TGTGCCAGCAGAAAGCGGGATCGTCAGTTCTTC.

The rearrangement links TRBV6-5 to TRBJ2-7; 9 bases map to TRBD1. The ends lost 5 bases at V and 0 bases at J; junction bases unmatched: 5. This CDR3 comprises 15 residues. Germline CDR1 and CDR2: MNHEY and SVGAGI. The CDR3 DNA reads as TGTGCCAGCAGTCTCGGGACAGGGAGCTCCTACGAGCAGTACTTC. Translating it yields CASSLGTGSSYEQYF.

This clone was seen only a few times. The chain carries TRBV5-1 and TRBJ1-3; a possible D gene is TRBD1 (6 bases). The germline V and J ends were trimmed by 0 bases and 7 bases, with 17 bases remaining between them. In germline, CDR1 is SGHRS, CDR2 YFSETQ. CDR3 length: 16 residues. CDR3 in amino acids: CASSLDPLTGGNTIYF. In DNA form, the CDR3 reads TGCGCCAGCAGCTTGGATCCCCTGACAGGAGGTAACACCATATATTTT.

V and J are TRBV30 and TRBJ1-6, with a weak D call TRBD1 (6 bases). The CDR3 runs to 15 residues. Germline CDR1 GTSNPN, CDR2 SVGIG (reference sequence). Trimming shortened V by 0 bases and J by 7 bases, and 13 bases separated the two germline ends. The CDR3 region has the DNA TGTGCCTGGAGTGTAATGGACAGCGAGAATTCACCCCTCCACTTT. Protein product: CAWSVMDSENSPLHF.